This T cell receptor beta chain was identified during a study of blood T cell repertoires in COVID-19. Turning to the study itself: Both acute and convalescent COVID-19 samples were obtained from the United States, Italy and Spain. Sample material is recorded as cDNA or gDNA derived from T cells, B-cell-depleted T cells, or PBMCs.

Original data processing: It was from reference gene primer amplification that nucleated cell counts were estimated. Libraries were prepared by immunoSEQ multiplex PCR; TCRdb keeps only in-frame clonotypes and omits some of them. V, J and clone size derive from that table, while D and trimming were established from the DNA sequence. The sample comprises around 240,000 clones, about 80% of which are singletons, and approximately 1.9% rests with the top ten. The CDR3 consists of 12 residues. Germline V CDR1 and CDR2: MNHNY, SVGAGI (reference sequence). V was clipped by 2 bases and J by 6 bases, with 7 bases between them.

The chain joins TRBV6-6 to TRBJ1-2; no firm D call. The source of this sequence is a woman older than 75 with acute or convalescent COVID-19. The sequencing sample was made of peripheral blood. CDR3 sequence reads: CASSYPEDGYTF. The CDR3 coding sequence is TGTGCCAGCAGTTACCCGGAGGATGGCTACACCTTC.